Shown below are 28 T cell receptor beta chains from a single sample sequenced in a study of control samples from healthy donors and cancer patients. Clones were sequenced by immunoSEQ multiplex PCR, and TCRdb holds only the in-frame ones, with some missing. The sample carries 350,000 to 450,000 clones, 80% to 95% recorded once. Sequencing was carried out using PBMCs. The receptors come from a man in his forties with head and neck cancer.

The chain joins TRBV7-9 to TRBJ2-2, with a possible D match to TRBD1 (6 bases). Trimming removed 5 bases at V and 1 base at J, with 14 bases between. From germline, CDR1 is SEHNR and CDR2 FQNEAQ (reference sequence). CDR3 length equals 16 residues. The CDR3: CASSNRVGLNTGELFF. The CDR3 coding sequence is TGTGCCAGCAGCAACAGGGTGGGCTTGAACACCGGGGAGCTGTTTTTT.

The V gene is TRBV9, the J gene TRBJ2-7; 8 bases fit TRBD1. Germline CDR1 and CDR2: SGDLS and YYNGEE. The CDR3 consists of 13 residues. Trimming cost V 3 bases and J 2 bases; bases outside gene matches: 1. CDR3 sequence: CASSGTGPYEQYF. For the CDR3, the DNA is TGTGCCAGCAGCGGGACAGGGCCCTACGAGCAGTACTTC.

The rearrangement uses TRBV9 and TRBJ1-2, with TRBD1 identical over 10 bases. Losses at the gene ends were 5 bases for V and 8 bases for J; bases not matched to a gene: 15. The CDR3 sequence is 16 residues long. From germline, CDR1 is SGDLS and CDR2 YYNGEE. Here the CDR3 DNA reads TGTGCCAGCAGTCAGTCCCGGGACAGGGGCCCATCGGGCTACACCTTC. It specifies CASSQSRDRGPSGYTF.

V and J are TRBV27 and TRBJ2-1, with 9 bases that match TRBD2. Trimming cost V 6 bases and J 5 bases; bases outside gene matches: 26. Per the germline V gene, CDR1 is MNHEY and CDR2 is SMNVEV (reference sequence). CDR3 length: 21 amino acids. CDR3 residues: CASSPRRGRGGFSGSNNEQFF. As DNA, the CDR3 is TGTGCCAGCAGCCCACGACGTGGGCGGGGGGGTTTTAGCGGGAGCAACAATGAGCAGTTCTTC.

This rearrangement joins TRBV6-4 to TRBJ2-3; D is unclear. This CDR3 spans 15 amino acids. Per germline, CDR1 MRHNA and CDR2 SNTAGT. Trimming removed 0 bases from V and 0 bases from J, with 7 bases in between. The CDR3 sequence: CASSDSELSTDTQYF. Here the CDR3 DNA reads TGTGCCAGCAGTGACTCGGAGTTAAGCACAGATACGCAGTATTTT.

The chain uses TRBV29-1 and TRBJ1-1, with D hard to call. This CDR3 is built from 10 residues. Trimming stripped 6 bases from V and 8 bases from J, with 10 bases between. Looked up from germline, CDR1 is SQVTM and CDR2 is ANQGSEA. The CDR3 DNA sequence: TGCAGCGTCGAGGACCCGGAAGCTTTCTTT. This codes for CSVEDPEAFF.

The CDR3 spells CASSRPGQGTNYGYTF. As DNA, the CDR3 is TGTGCCAGCTCACGACCGGGACAGGGGACTAACTATGGCTACACCTTC. V usage is TRBV18 and J usage is TRBJ1-2; 10 positions match TRBD1. CDR1 and CDR2 (germline): KGHSH, LQKENI. V shed 4 bases and J 0 bases; nucleotides not matched to a gene: 5. The CDR3 runs to 16 residues.

The gene calls are TRBV19 and TRBJ2-1; TRBD1 matches 7 bases. Germline V gene data show CDR1 as LNHDA and CDR2 as SQIVND (reference sequence). J was trimmed by 7 bases and V by 10 bases; bases with no gene match: 13. The CDR3 has 14 residues. This chain's CDR3 is CATSDRALSNEQFF. CDR3 in DNA: TGTGCCACCTCAGACAGGGCTCTATCGAATGAGCAGTTCTTC.

The table lists this clone with a count of one. The chain links TRBV15 to TRBJ2-1; TRBD2 matches 16 bases. The CDR3 consists of 16 residues. The germline V gene encodes CDR1 LNHNV and CDR2 YYDKDF (reference sequence). The trim removed 3 bases at V and 8 bases at J, leaving 4 bases unmatched. In nucleotides, the CDR3 is TGTGCCACCAGCAGGGGACTAGCGGGAGGGAGGGATGAGCAGTTCTTC. It translates to CATSRGLAGGRDEQFF.

V usage is TRBV18 and J usage is TRBJ1-5, with D possibly TRBD1 on 6 matching bases. The germline V gene has CDR1 KGHSH and CDR2 LQKENI. V lost 6 bases to trimming and J lost 7 bases, with 16 bases between them. The length of the CDR3 is 14 residues. CDR3 DNA: TGTGCCAGCTCGTCGACAGGAGATTGGCAGCCCCAGCATTTT. This sequence encodes CASSSTGDWQPQHF.

The V and J genes are TRBV30 and TRBJ1-5, with D tentatively TRBD1 (5 bases). Germline values: CDR1 GTSNPN, CDR2 SVGIG (reference sequence). Trimming took off 1 base at V and 6 bases at J, with 16 bases between the two ends. The CDR3 length is 15 residues. For the CDR3, the DNA is TGTGCCTGGAGTGCCGAGAGGGGCGCGGGTCAGCCCCAGCATTTT. The encoded protein is CAWSAERGAGQPQHF.

CDR3 in amino acids: CASSPRGRRSYNEQFF. CDR3 bases: TGTGCCAGCAGCCCACGCGGGCGTCGTTCCTACAATGAGCAGTTCTTC. The J gene is TRBJ2-1, the V gene TRBV7-9, with a tentative D call TRBD2 (5 bases). The CDR3 has 16 amino acids. CDR1 and CDR2 (germline): SEHNR, FQNEAQ (reference sequence). The V gene lost 5 bases and the J gene lost 1 base, with 15 bases spanning the gap.

This chain uses TRBV5-6 with TRBJ2-4; D is unclear. CDR3 length: 15 residues. Trimming stripped 1 base from V and 3 bases from J, with 11 bases between. The germline V gene has CDR1 SGHDT and CDR2 YYEEEE. CDR3 in amino acids: CASSLLAGDKNIQYF. The CDR3 DNA sequence: TGTGCCAGCAGCTTGCTGGCTGGGGACAAAAACATTCAGTACTTC.

V is TRBV30 and J is TRBJ1-5, with 9 bases matching TRBD1. The CDR3 has 14 amino acids. The V and J ends lost 2 bases and 6 bases, in that order; junction bases with no gene match: 5. Germline CDR1 reads GTSNPN; CDR2 reads SVGIG (reference sequence). The CDR3 DNA reads TGTGCCTGGAGTACGGGACAGGGAATTCAGCCCCAGCATTTT. Protein sequence: CAWSTGQGIQPQHF. Full variable domain (rest looked up from reference TRBV30 and TRBJ1-5): SQTIHQWPATLVQPVGSPLSLECTVEGTSNPNLYWYRQAAGRGLQLLFYSVGIGQISSEVPQNLSASRPQDRQFILSSKKLLLSDSGFYLCAWSTGQGIQPQHFGDGTRLSIL.

This rearrangement joins TRBV28 to TRBJ2-2; D may be TRBD1 (6 bases). The CDR3 loop spans 15 amino acids. Trimming shortened V by 10 bases and J by 0 bases, and 15 bases separated the two germline ends. The germline V gene encodes CDR1 MDHEN and CDR2 SYDVKM. DNA of the CDR3: TGTGCCACATCCCTAGGGACATCGAACACCGGGGAGCTGTTTTTT. As protein: CATSLGTSNTGELFF.

The chain combines TRBV6-5 with TRBJ1-2; 7 bases fit TRBD1. In germline, CDR1 is MNHEY, CDR2 SVGAGI. The CDR3 length is 14 residues. The V gene end was trimmed by 7 bases and the J gene end by 4 bases; junction bases not matched to a gene: 9. Here the CDR3 DNA reads TGTGCCAGCACCAGCGACAGGGTTGGCTATGGCTACACCTTC. Translation: CASTSDRVGYGYTF.

The V call is TRBV28, the J call TRBJ1-1; tentative D call: TRBD1 (6 bases). CDR1 MDHEN and CDR2 SYDVKM come from the germline V gene. The ends were cut back, 7 bases at V and 0 bases at J, with 12 bases in the middle. The CDR3 runs to 14 residues. The CDR3 DNA reads as TGTGCCAGCAACGGCAGGGGAATGAACACTGAAGCTTTCTTT. This sequence encodes CASNGRGMNTEAFF.

The chain joins TRBV6-4 to TRBJ2-3; TRBD2 aligns across 12 bases. Trimming at V came to 6 bases and at J to 5 bases, leaving 0 bases not matched to a gene. This CDR3 has 13 residues. Germline CDR1 reads MRHNA; CDR2 reads SNTAGT. This CDR3 reads CASRGLAGDTQYF. CDR3 bases: TGTGCCAGCAGGGGACTAGCGGGAGATACGCAGTATTTT.

The chain combines TRBV11-2 with TRBJ2-7; 11 nucleotides align to TRBD2. V shed 4 bases, J shed 3 bases, and the junction held 8 bases outside the gene matches. This CDR3 contains 16 residues. CDR1 is SGHAT, CDR2 FQNNGV, per germline. CDR3 in amino acids: CASSWASGRRDYEQYF. The CDR3 region has the DNA TGTGCCAGCAGCTGGGCTAGCGGGAGGAGGGACTACGAGCAGTACTTC.

J is TRBJ1-3 and V is TRBV21-1. TRBV21-1 is assigned pseudogene status. The CDR3 covers 14 residues. CDR3 amino acids: CASSYPGGRNTIYF. CDR3 DNA: TGTGCCAGCAGCTACCCGGGGGGTAGGAACACCATATATTTT.

The V and J genes are TRBV20-1 and TRBJ2-1; D gene unclear. The CDR3 covers 10 residues. CDR1 is DFQATT, CDR2 SNEGSKA, per germline (reference sequence). V lost 5 bases to trimming and J lost 5 bases, with 4 bases between them. CDR3 nucleotides: TGCAGTGCTCCCCACAATGAGCAGTTCTTC. As protein: CSAPHNEQFF.

V is TRBV29-1 and J is TRBJ2-3; D possibly uses TRBD1 or TRBD2 (5 bases each). The CDR3 is 13 amino acids. Trimming took 2 bases from V and 4 from J, leaving 10 bases between them. Per the germline V gene, CDR1 is SQVTM and CDR2 is ANQGSEA. The CDR3 bases are TGCAGCGTTGAATGGGGACGGGCAGATACGCAGTATTTT. It encodes CSVEWGRADTQYF.

The chain links TRBV12-3 or TRBV12-4 to TRBJ1-5; D not resolved. CDR3 length: 12 residues. Deletions cut 2 bases from V and 8 bases from J, with 7 bases between. CDR3 loop: CASSLRREPQHF. As DNA, the CDR3 is TGTGCCAGCAGTTTAAGGAGAGAGCCCCAGCATTTT.

The chain recombines TRBV5-4 with TRBJ1-6; no reliable D call. This CDR3 is 14 amino acids long. Between the trimmed V and J ends, which lost 4 bases and 8 bases, there was a span of 13 bases. Germline CDR1 SGHNT, CDR2 YYREEE (reference sequence). The CDR3 nucleotides read TGTGCCAGCAGCCCTGACAAGTTTCATTCACCCCTCCACTTT. It translates to CASSPDKFHSPLHF.

For the CDR3, the DNA is TGTGCCAGCAGTCTAGGGACTAGCGGGAGTTTGTACGAGCAGTACTTC. It specifies CASSLGTSGSLYEQYF. The rearrangement uses TRBV28 and TRBJ2-7, with 14 bases matching TRBD2. The CDR3 runs to 16 residues. After removal of 5 bases from V and 4 bases from J, the junction contained 7 bases not matched to a gene. Germline V gene lookup returns CDR1 MDHEN and CDR2 SYDVKM.

This sequence joins TRBV7-3 and TRBJ2-1, with 12 bases identical to TRBD2. V shed 4 bases and J 7 bases; nucleotides not matched to a gene: 5. Germline CDR1 is SGHTA and CDR2 is FQGTGA. This CDR3 is 15 amino acids long. Here the CDR3 DNA reads TGTGCCAGCAGCTCTAGCGGGGGGGCCGGGAATGAGCAGTTCTTC. It yields the protein CASSSSGGAGNEQFF.

V is TRBV29-1 and J is TRBJ1-1; unclear D gene. The ends were cut back, 7 bases at V and 0 bases at J, with 12 bases in the middle. This CDR3 region has 13 residues. Germline CDR1 and CDR2: SQVTM and ANQGSEA. The CDR3 loop reads CSAATGMNTEAFF. CDR3 nucleotides: TGCAGCGCCGCGACGGGTATGAACACTGAAGCTTTCTTT.

V and J are TRBV2 and TRBJ1-2, with TRBD1 matching 8 bases. The CDR3 extends over 16 amino acids. From germline, CDR1 is SNHLY and CDR2 FYNNEI. The J segment lost 4 bases and the V segment lost 0 bases, leaving 7 bases of the junction unmatched. The CDR3 DNA sequence: TGTGCCAGCAGTGAAGCGGGGGACAGGACAATCTATGGCTACACCTTC. This encodes CASSEAGDRTIYGYTF.